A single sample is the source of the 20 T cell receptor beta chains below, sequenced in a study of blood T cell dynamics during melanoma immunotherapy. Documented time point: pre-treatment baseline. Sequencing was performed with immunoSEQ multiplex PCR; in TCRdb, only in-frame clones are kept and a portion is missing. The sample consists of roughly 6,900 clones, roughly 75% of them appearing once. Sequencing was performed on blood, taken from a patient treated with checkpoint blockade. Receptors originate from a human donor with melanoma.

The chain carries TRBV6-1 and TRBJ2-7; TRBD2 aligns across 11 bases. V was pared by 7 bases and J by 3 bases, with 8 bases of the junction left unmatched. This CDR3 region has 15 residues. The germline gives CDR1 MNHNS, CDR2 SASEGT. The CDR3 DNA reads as TGTGCCAGCACAACAACTAGCGGGAGTCTCTACGAGCAGTACTTC. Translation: CASTTTSGSLYEQYF.

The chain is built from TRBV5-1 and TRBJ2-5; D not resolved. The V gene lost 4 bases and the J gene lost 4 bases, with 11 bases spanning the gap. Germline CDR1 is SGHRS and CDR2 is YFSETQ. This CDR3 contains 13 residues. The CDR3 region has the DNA TGCGCCAGCAGCCTCTGGATTGGAGAGACCCAGTACTTC. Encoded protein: CASSLWIGETQYF. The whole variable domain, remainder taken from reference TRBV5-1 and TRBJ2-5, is KAGVTQTPRYLIKTRGQQVTLSCSPISGHRSVSWYQQTPGQGLQFLFEYFSETQRNKGNFPGRFSGRQFSNSRSEMNVSTLELGDSALYLCASSLWIGETQYFGPGTRLLVL.

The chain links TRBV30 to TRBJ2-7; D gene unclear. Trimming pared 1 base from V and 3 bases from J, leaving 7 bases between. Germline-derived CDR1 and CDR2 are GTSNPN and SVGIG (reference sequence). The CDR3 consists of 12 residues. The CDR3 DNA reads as TGTGCCTGGAGTGCACCCCACTACGAGCAGTACTTC. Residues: CAWSAPHYEQYF.

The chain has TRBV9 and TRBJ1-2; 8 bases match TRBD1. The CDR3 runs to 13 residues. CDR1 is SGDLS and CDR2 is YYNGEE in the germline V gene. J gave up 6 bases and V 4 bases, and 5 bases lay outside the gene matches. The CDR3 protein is CASSPGQGNGYTF. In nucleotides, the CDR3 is TGTGCCAGCAGCCCCGGACAGGGTAATGGCTACACCTTC.

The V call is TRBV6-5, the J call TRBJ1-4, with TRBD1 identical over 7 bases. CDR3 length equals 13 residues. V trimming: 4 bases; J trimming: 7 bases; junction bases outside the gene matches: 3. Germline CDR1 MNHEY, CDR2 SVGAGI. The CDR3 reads CASSSGQLEKLFF. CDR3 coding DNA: TGTGCCAGCAGTTCGGGACAGCTTGAAAAACTGTTTTTT.

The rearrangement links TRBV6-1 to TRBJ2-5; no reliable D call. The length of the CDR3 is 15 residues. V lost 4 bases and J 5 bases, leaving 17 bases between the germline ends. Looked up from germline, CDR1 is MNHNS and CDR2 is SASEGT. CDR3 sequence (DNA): TGTGCCAGCAGTGGAACGAAGGCCGGTAGGGAGACCCAGTACTTC. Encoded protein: CASSGTKAGRETQYF.

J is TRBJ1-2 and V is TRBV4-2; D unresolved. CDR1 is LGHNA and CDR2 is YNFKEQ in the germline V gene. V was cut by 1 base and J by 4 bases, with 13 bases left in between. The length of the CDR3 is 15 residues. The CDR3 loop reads CASSQVNSGSYGYTF. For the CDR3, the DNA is TGTGCCAGCAGCCAAGTAAACAGTGGGAGCTATGGCTACACCTTC.

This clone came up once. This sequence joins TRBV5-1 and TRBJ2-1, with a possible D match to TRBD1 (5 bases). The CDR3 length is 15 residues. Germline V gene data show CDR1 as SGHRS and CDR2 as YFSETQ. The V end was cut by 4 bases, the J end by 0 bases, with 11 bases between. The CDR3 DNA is TGCGCCAGCAGCATGGACACGAGCTCCTACAATGAGCAGTTCTTC. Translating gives CASSMDTSSYNEQFF.

The CDR3 here is CASSPWTGDGYTF. CDR3 DNA sequence: TGTGCCAGCAGTCCCTGGACAGGGGATGGCTACACCTTC. The V call is TRBV19, the J call TRBJ1-2; 9 nucleotides line up with TRBD1. The CDR3 contains 13 residues. Germline CDR1 reads LNHDA; CDR2 reads SQIVND (reference sequence). The J segment lost 6 bases and the V segment lost 9 bases, leaving 8 bases of the junction unmatched. Based on the CDR3 plus reference TRBV19 and TRBJ1-2, the full variable domain is DGGITQSPKYLFRKEGQNVTLSCEQNLNHDAMYWYRQDPGQGLRLIYYSQIVNDFQKGDIAEGYSVSREKKESFPLTVTSAQKNPTAFYLCASSPWTGDGYTFGSGTRLTVV.

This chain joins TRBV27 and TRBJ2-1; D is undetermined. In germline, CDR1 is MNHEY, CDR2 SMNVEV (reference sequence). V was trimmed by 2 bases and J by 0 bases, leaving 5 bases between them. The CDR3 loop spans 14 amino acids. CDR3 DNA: TGTGCCAGCAGTTTAGAGTTCTCCTACAATGAGCAGTTCTTC. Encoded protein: CASSLEFSYNEQFF.

The CDR3 spells CASREGQWTTEAFF. DNA for the CDR3: TGTGCCAGTAGGGAGGGACAGTGGACCACTGAAGCTTTCTTT. This chain uses TRBV19 with TRBJ1-1, with TRBD1 matching 7 bases. The CDR3 is made up of 14 amino acids. V dropped 6 bases and J dropped 4; count of bases not matched to a gene: 8. Germline V gene lookup returns CDR1 LNHDA and CDR2 SQIVND (reference sequence). Full variable domain (outside the CDR3, taken from reference TRBV19 and TRBJ1-1): DGGITQSPKYLFRKEGQNVTLSCEQNLNHDAMYWYRQDPGQGLRLIYYSQIVNDFQKGDIAEGYSVSREKKESFPLTVTSAQKNPTAFYLCASREGQWTTEAFFGQGTRLTVV.

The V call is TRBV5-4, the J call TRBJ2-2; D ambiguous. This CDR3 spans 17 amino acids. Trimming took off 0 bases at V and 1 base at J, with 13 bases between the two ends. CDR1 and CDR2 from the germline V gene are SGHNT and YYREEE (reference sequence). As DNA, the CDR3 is TGTGCCAGCAGCTTGGCACTGGGGTTGATGAACACCGGGGAGCTGTTTTTT. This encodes CASSLALGLMNTGELFF.

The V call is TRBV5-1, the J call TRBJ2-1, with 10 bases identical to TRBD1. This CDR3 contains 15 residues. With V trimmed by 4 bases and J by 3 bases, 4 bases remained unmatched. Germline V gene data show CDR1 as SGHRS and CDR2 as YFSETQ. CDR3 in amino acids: CASSAGTGDYNEQFF. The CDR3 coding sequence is TGCGCCAGCAGCGCCGGGACAGGGGACTACAATGAGCAGTTCTTC.

Here the CDR3 DNA reads TGTGCCAGCAGCACGACAGGTCGGAGTCAGCCCCAGCATTTT. Protein product: CASSTTGRSQPQHF. The chain couples TRBV5-6 to TRBJ1-5; a weak D match, TRBD1 (6 bases). V was trimmed by 4 bases and J by 6 bases, leaving 14 bases between them. Germline CDR1 is SGHDT and CDR2 is YYEEEE. CDR3 size: 14 residues.

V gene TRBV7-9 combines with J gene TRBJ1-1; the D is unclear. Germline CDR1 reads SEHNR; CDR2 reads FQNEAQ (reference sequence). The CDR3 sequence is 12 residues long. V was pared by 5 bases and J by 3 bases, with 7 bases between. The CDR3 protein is CASSPQDTEAFF. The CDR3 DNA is TGTGCCAGCAGCCCCCAGGACACTGAAGCTTTCTTT.

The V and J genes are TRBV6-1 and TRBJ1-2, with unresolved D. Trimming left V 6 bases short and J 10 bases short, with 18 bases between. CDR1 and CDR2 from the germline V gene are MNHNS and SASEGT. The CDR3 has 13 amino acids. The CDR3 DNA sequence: TGTGCCAGCAGCCCGGGGAACAGTGTCACCTACACCTTC. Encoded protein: CASSPGNSVTYTF.

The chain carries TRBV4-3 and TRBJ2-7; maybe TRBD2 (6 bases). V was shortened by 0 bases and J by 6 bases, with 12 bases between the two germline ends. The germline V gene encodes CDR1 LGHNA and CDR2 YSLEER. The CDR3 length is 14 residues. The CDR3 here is CASSQDGMGGEQYF. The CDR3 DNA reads TGCGCCAGCAGCCAAGATGGTATGGGAGGCGAGCAGTACTTC.

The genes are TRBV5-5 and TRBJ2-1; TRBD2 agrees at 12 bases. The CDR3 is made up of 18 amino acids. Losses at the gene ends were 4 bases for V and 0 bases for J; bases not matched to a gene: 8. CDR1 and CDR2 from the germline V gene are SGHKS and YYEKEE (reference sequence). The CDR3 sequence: CASSLRTSGTGSYNEQFF. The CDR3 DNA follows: TGTGCCAGCAGCCTACGGACTAGCGGGACCGGCTCCTACAATGAGCAGTTCTTC. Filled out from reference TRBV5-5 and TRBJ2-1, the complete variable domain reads DAGVTQSPTHLIKTRGQQVTLRCSPISGHKSVSWYQQVLGQGPQFIFQYYEKEERGRGNFPDRFSARQFPNYSSELNVNALLLGDSALYLCASSLRTSGTGSYNEQFFGPGTRLTVL.

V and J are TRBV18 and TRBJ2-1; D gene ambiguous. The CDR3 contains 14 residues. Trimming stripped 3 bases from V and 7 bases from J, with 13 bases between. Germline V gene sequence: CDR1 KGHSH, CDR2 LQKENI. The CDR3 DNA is TGTGCCAGCTCACCTACTTCGCGACCAAATGAGCAGTTCTTC. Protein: CASSPTSRPNEQFF.

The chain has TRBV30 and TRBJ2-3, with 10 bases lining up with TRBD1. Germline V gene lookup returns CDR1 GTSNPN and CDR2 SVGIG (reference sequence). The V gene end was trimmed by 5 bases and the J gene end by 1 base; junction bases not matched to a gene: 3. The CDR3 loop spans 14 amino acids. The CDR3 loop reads CAWLGTGGTDTQYF. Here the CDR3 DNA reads TGTGCCTGGCTAGGGACAGGGGGCACAGATACGCAGTATTTT.